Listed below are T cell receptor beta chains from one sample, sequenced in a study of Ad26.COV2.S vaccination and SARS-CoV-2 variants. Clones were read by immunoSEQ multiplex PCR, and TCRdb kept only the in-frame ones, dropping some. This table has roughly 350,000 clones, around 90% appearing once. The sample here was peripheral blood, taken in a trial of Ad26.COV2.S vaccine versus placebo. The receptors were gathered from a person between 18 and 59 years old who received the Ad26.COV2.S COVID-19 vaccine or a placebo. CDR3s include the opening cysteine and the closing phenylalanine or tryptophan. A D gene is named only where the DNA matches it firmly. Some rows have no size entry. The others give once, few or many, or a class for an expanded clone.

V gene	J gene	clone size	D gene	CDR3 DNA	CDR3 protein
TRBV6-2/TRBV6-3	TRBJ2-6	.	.	TGTGCCAGCAGTTACCCTTTGGACAGATTAAGGTCTGGGGCCAACGTCCTGACTTTC	CASSYPLDRLRSGANVLTF
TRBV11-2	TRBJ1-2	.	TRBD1	TGTGCCAGCAGCTTTAATCGCCAGGGGGAAGGCTACACCTTC	CASSFNRQGEGYTF
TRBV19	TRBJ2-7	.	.	TGTGCCAGTAGGTCAGCCTACGAGCAGTACTTC	CASRSAYEQYF
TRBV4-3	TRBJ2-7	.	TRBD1	TGCGCCAGCAGCCAAGGAGCTGGGACAGCTAGTACCTACGAGCAGTACTTC	CASSQGAGTASTYEQYF
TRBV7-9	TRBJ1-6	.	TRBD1	TGTGCCAGCAGCTGGGACAGATCTAATTCACCCCTCCACTTT	CASSWDRSNSPLHF
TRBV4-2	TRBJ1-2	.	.	TGTGCCAGCAGCCAAGGGATCCGGGTTCTCAACTATGGCTACACCTTC	CASSQGIRVLNYGYTF
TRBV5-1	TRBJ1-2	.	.	TGCGCCAGCAGCGCCGACAGCTATGGCTACACCTTC	CASSADSYGYTF
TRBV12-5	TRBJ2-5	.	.	TGTGCTAGTGGCCCCGGGACCCTGGGGGAGACCCAGTACTTC	CASGPGTLGETQYF
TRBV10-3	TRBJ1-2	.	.	TGTGCCATCAGTGAGTCGACCCCCGGCTACACCTTC	CAISESTPGYTF
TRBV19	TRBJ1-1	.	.	TGTGCCAGTAGTATAGAAGTGAACACTGAAGCTTTCTTT	CASSIEVNTEAFF
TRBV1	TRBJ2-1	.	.	TGCACCAGCAGCCGCGTCGGACTAGCGGATACTAGCTCCTACAATGAGCAGTTCTTC	CTSSRVGLADTSSYNEQFF
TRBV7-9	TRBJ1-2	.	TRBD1	TGTGCCAGCAGCCGTTCCGGGACAGGAGGATCAATAGGGTATGGCTACACCTTC	CASSRSGTGGSIGYGYTF
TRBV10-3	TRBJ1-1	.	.	TGTGCCATCAGTGAACAGGAGTCCACTGAAGCTTTCTTT	CAISEQESTEAFF
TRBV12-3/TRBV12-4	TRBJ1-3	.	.	TGTGCCAGCAGTTGGGAGGCAGGAAACACCATATATTTT	CASSWEAGNTIYF
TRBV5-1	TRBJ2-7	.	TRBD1	TGCGCCAGCAGCACGGGACAGTTGCGCGGGGAGCAGTACTTC	CASSTGQLRGEQYF
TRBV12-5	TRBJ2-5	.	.	TGTGCTAGTGGTTTGGGGAAGCAAGAGACCCAGTACTTC	CASGLGKQETQYF
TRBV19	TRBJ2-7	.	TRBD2	TGTGCCAGTAGTCCCCGACTAGCGGGCTCCTACGAGCAGTACTTC	CASSPRLAGSYEQYF
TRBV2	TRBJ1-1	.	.	TGTGCCAGCCGGAGAGGGCAGAACCAAATGAACACTGAAGCTTTCTTT	CASRRGQNQMNTEAFF
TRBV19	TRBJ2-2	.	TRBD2	TGTGCCAGTATCCGTCGACCCGGACTAGCGGGGGGCCGGGGCACCGGGGAGCTGTTTTTT	CASIRRPGLAGGRGTGELFF
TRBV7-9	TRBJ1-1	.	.	TGTGCCAGCAGCCCCAGGGTATATGGAATCACTGAAGCTTTCTTT	CASSPRVYGITEAFF
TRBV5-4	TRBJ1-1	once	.	TGTGCCAGCAGCAAGGACAGGAACACTGAAGCTTTCTTT	CASSKDRNTEAFF
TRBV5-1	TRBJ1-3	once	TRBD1	TGCGCCAGCAGCTTGGGACAGGGGGGACTCTCTGGAAACACCATATATTTT	CASSLGQGGLSGNTIYF
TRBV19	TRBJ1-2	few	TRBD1	TGTGCCAGTAGTATTCGGGGACAGGGTCATGGCTACACCTTC	CASSIRGQGHGYTF
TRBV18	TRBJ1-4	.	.	TGTGCCAGCTCACCACCCGACCGGGGTCCGAGGAGGGATGAAAAACTGTTTTTT	CASSPPDRGPRRDEKLFF
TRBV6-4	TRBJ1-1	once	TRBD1	TGTGCCAGCAGTGACACGGGACAGGGGGCCAGCACTGAAGCTTTCTTT	CASSDTGQGASTEAFF
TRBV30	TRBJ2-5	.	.	TGTGCCTGGAGTGTAGTCTGGGGTCGGCAAGAGACCCAGTACTTC	CAWSVVWGRQETQYF
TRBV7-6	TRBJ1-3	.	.	TGTGCCAGCAGCGCCGGGGGGTATGGAAACACCATATATTTT	CASSAGGYGNTIYF
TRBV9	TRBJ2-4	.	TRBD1	TGTGCCAGCAGCCCTTCTCTAGCGACAGGGGTAGCCAAAAACATTCAGTACTTC	CASSPSLATGVAKNIQYF
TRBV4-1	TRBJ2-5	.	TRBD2	TGCGCCAGCAGCCAAGGGGCTAGCGGGAGTTGGGAGACCCAGTACTTC	CASSQGASGSWETQYF
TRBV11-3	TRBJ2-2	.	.	TGTGCCAGCAGCTTAGGAGGGGACACCGGGGAGCTGTTTTTT	CASSLGGDTGELFF
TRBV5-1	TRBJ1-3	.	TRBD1	TGCGCCAGCAGCTTGATCGGAACAGGGGTTGGAAACACCATATATTTT	CASSLIGTGVGNTIYF
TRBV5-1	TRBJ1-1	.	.	TGCGCCAGCAGCTTGAGGCCGATTCTGAACACTGAAGCTTTCTTT	CASSLRPILNTEAFF
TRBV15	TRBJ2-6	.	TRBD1	TGTGCCACCGGGGGACAGGCCGACTCTGGGGCCAACGTCCTGACTTTC	CATGGQADSGANVLTF
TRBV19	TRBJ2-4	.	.	TGTGCCAGTAGTACCGCTCACAGGGTCCTCAACATTCAGTACTTC	CASSTAHRVLNIQYF
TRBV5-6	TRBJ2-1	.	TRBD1	TGTGCCAGCGTAACAGGGGGCGGTGACAATGAGCAGTTCTTC	CASVTGGGDNEQFF
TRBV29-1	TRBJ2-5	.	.	TGCAGCGTGGAGAGGTTTGGCAGGGCGTATGAAGAGACCCAGTACTTC	CSVERFGRAYEETQYF
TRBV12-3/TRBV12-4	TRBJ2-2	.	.	TGTGCCAGCACCCGGAAAGTCGGGGAGCTGTTTTTT	CASTRKVGELFF
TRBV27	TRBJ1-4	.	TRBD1	TGTGCCAGCAGTTTATCGGGACAGGGGCGAGGAAAACTGTTTTTT	CASSLSGQGRGKLFF
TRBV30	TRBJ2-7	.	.	TGTGCCTGGAGTGAACGGTCCGAGCAGTACTTC	CAWSERSEQYF
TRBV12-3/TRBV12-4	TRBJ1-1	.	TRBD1	TGTGCCAGCTTTAACCCGGGACAGTTGGCTTTCTTT	CASFNPGQLAFF
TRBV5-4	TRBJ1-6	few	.	TGTGCCAGCAGCTTGGGGGGTTCCTATAATTCACCCCTCCACTTT	CASSLGGSYNSPLHF
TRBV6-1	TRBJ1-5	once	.	TGTGCCAGCAGTGACCTACCTAGGGGTCGCGGCAATCAGCCCCAGCATTTT	CASSDLPRGRGNQPQHF
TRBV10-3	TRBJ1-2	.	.	TGTGCCATCAGTGAGTCCATGGACTATGGCTACACCTTC	CAISESMDYGYTF
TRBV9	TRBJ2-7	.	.	TGTGCCAGCAGCGAATCGGGTGCCCGCTACGAGCAGTACTTC	CASSESGARYEQYF
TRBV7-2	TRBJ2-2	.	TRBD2	TGTGCCAGCAGCCCCCCCCGGACTAGCCGTCACACCGGGGAGCTGTTTTTT	CASSPPRTSRHTGELFF
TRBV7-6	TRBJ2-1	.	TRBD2	TGTGCCAGCAGCTTGGGTAGCGGGAGGGAATCCTACAATGAGCAGTTCTTC	CASSLGSGRESYNEQFF
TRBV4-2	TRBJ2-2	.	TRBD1	TGTGCCAGCAGCCCACTACCCGACAGGGTGACAAACACCGGGGAGCTGTTTTTT	CASSPLPDRVTNTGELFF
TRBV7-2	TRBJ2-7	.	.	TGTGCCAGCAGCTTAGATCTGGGCATGATCGAGCAGTACTTC	CASSLDLGMIEQYF
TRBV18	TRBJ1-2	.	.	TGTGCCAGCTCACCGGGCGACACTTATGGCTACACCTTC	CASSPGDTYGYTF
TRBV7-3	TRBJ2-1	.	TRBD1	TGTGCCAGCGGTAATGGACAGGGGGTAAACAATGAGCAGTTCTTC	CASGNGQGVNNEQFF
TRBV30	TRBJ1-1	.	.	TGTGCCTGGAGCCTTAACACTGAAGCTTTCTTT	CAWSLNTEAFF
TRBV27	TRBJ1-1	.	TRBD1	TGTGCCAGCAGGAACAGGGACAGGACTGAAGCTTTCTTT	CASRNRDRTEAFF
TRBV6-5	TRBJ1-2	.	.	TGTGCCGCAGCCAATCAGGGCGCTAACTATGGCTACACCTTC	CAAANQGANYGYTF
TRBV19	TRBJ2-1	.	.	TGTGCCAGTAGTTGGGGATCGGCTTACAATGAGCAGTTCTTC	CASSWGSAYNEQFF
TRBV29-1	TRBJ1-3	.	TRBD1	TGCAGCGCGACTGGGACAGGGACCGGAAACACCATATATTTT	CSATGTGTGNTIYF
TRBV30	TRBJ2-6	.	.	TGTGCCTGGAGTTGGGGGGAATCTGGGGCCAACGTCCTGACTTTC	CAWSWGESGANVLTF
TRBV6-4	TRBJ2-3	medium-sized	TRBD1	TGTGCCACCTCGACAGGGGAAGCAGATACGCAGTATTTT	CATSTGEADTQYF
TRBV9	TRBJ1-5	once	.	TGTGCCAGCAGCGTATGGGCAGGGACTGGCCAGCCCCAGCATTTT	CASSVWAGTGQPQHF
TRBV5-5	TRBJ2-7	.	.	TGTGCCAGCAGCTTGGGGGTTGGGCGGATTTCCTACGAGCAGTACTTC	CASSLGVGRISYEQYF
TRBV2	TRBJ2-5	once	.	TGTGCCAGCATGCGGGACAGCCAAGAGACCCAGTACTTC	CASMRDSQETQYF